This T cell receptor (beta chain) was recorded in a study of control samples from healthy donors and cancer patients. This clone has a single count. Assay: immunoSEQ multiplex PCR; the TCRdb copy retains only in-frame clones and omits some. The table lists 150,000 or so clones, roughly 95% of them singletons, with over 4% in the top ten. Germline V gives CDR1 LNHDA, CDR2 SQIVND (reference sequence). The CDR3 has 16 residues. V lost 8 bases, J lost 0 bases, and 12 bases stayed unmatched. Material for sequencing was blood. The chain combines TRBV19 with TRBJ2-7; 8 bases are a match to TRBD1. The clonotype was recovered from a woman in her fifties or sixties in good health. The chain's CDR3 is CASSPGQDYFSYEQYF. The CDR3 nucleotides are TGTGCCAGTTCACCGGGACAGGACTACTTCTCCTACGAGCAGTACTTC.